Included here is one TCR beta chain sequence, with context. The antigen is not known. The data were taken from a study of cytomegalovirus exposure and HLA in healthy donors. Study-level points and caveats: Earlier findings revealed that most TCR beta V segments proved productive either about 87% or about 30% of the time.

Regarding donors, all were healthy bone marrow donors. V shed 6 bases and J shed 4 bases, with 19 bases lying between them. The CDR3 is made up of 15 amino acids. Germline CDR1 and CDR2: MDHEN and SYDVKM. The PCR employed 60 Vbeta primers together with 13 Jbeta primers. This table comes from immunoSEQ multiplex PCR, and its TCRdb copy is limited to in-frame clones, with some not included. This sample carries around 67,000 clones, approximately 74% of them seen once, and the ten largest clones take about 20%. This TCR came from a woman under 40 in good health and CMV-seropositive. The material sequenced was PBMCs. The V gene is TRBV28, the J gene TRBJ2-7, with D possibly matching TRBD1 (6 bases). CDR3 loop: CASSYRVHGVYEQYF. CDR3 sequence (DNA): TGTGCCAGCAGCTACAGGGTCCACGGGGTTTACGAGCAGTACTTC.